The T cell receptor (beta chain) described here comes from a study of T cells in localized non-small cell lung cancer. Clones were sequenced by immunoSEQ multiplex PCR, and TCRdb holds only the in-frame ones, with some missing. Among about 70,000 clones listed, about nine tenths were seen once. Findings and caveats of the study: Paired adjacent lung recovered a median roughly 54 of the top 100 tumor clones. Uninvolved adjacent lung showed higher T cell clonality than tumor. Multi-region tumor sequencing was not done, so intratumor heterogeneity could not be excluded.

CDR3 size: 13 residues. Germline CDR1 is ENHRY and CDR2 is SYGVKD. J gave up 3 bases and V 6 bases, and 4 bases lay outside the gene matches. With respect to this clone: The target antigen is unknown.

The chain couples TRBV10-3 to TRBJ1-2, with 7 bases fitting TRBD1. The clonotype originates from a male donor at least 60 years old with stage III squamous cell lung carcinoma. This material consisted of peripheral blood, taken before any cancer treatment. The CDR3 DNA sequence: TGTGCCATCAGCCCCGACAGGGACTATGGCTACACCTTC. Translating it yields CAISPDRDYGYTF.